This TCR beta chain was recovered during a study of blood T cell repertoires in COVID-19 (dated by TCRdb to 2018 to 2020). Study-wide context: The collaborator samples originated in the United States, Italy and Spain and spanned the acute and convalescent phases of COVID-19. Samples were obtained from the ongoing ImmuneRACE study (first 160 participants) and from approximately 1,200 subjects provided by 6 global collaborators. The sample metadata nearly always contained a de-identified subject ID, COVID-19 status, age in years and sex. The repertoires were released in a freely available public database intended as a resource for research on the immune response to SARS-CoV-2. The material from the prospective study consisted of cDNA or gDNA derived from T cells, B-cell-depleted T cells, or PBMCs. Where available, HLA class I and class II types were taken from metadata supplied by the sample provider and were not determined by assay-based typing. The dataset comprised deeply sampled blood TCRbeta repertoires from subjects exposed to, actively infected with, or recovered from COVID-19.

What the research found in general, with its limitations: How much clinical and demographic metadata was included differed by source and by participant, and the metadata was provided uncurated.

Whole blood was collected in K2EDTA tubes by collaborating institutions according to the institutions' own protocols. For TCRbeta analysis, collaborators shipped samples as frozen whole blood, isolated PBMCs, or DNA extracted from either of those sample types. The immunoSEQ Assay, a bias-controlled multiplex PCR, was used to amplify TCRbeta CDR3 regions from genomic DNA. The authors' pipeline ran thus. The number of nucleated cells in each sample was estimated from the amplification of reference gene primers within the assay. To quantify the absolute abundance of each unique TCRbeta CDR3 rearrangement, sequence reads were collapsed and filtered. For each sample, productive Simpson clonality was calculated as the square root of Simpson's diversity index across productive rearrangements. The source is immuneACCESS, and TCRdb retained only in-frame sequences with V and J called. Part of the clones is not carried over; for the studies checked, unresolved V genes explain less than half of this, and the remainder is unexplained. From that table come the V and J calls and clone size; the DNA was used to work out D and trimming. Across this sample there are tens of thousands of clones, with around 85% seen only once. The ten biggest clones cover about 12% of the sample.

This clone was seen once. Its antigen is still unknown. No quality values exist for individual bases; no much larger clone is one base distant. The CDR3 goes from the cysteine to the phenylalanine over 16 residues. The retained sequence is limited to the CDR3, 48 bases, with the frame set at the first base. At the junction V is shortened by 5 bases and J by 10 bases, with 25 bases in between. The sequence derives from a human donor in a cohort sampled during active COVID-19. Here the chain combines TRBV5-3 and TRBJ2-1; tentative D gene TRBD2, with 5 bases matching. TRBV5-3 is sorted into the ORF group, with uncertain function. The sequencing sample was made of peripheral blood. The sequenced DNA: TGTGCCAGAAGTCCACCGGCCCCCTTCCCCAGCGGCGAGCAGTTCTTC. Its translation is CARSPPAPFPSGEQFF.